One and the same sample provided the 11 T cell receptor beta chains below, sequenced in a study of T-cell reconstitution after alpha-beta-depleted transplantation in children. The library targeted TCRbeta and was prepared with unique molecular identifiers. Via MiXCR, TCRdb re-called the PCR reads, giving one row per CDR3 protein. The data show 180,000 or so distinct CDR3 sequences, approximately 6.8% seen once. Material: PBMCs, obtained before TCRalphabeta/CD19-depleted stem cell transplant. These receptors came from a girl less than two years old with combined immunodeficiency, due to receive a stem cell transplant.

This clonotype was counted between two and nine times. CDR3: CASSLAGQVLYGYTF. As DNA, the CDR3 is TGTGCCAGCAGCTTAGCAGGCCAGGTTTTATATGGCTACACCTTC. V gene TRBV7-9 combines with J gene TRBJ1-2; D remains ambiguous. CDR1 is SEHNR, CDR2 FQNEAQ, per germline (reference sequence). The CDR3 is 15 residues long. Trimming cost V 0 bases and J 5 bases, with 13 bases left between them.

This clonotype was recorded a few times. CDR3 in DNA: TGTGCCAGTAGTATCCGGAGACGGGGGCCCGAGACCGAGCAGTACTTC. It specifies CASSIRRRGPETEQYF. This sequence joins TRBV19 and TRBJ2-7; the D call may be TRBD1 or TRBD2 (6 bases each). This CDR3 region has 16 residues. Germline V gene data show CDR1 as LNHDA and CDR2 as SQIVND (reference sequence). V lost 3 bases and J lost 6, with 21 bases in between. The full variable domain, its missing parts supplied by reference TRBV19 and TRBJ2-7, is DGGITQSPKYLFRKEGQNVTLSCEQNLNHDAMYWYRQDPGQGLRLIYYSQIVNDFQKGDIAEGYSVSREKKESFPLTVTSAQKNPTAFYLCASSIRRRGPETEQYFGPGTRLTVT.

About this clonotype itself: The CDR3 carries no conserved terminal phenylalanine or tryptophan, so it likely arises from a read error. This chain links TRBV3-1 with TRBJ1-6; unclear D gene. The CDR3 length is 15 residues. Trimming left V 1 base short and J 10 bases short, with 14 bases between. Germline-derived CDR1 and CDR2 are LGHDT and YNNKEL (reference sequence). The CDR3 spells CASSQGTWVASPLHL. For the CDR3, the DNA is TGTGCCAGCAGCCAAGGAACCTGGGTAGCATCACCCCTCCACCTT.

At least ten counts were recorded for this clonotype. This chain connects TRBV12-3 or TRBV12-4 to TRBJ1-2; TRBD1 matches at 7 bases. The CDR3 has 14 residues. With V trimmed by 5 bases and J by 0 bases, 3 bases remained unmatched. The CDR3 region is CASSGDSPNYGYTF. CDR3 sequence (DNA): TGTGCCAGCAGTGGGGACAGCCCTAACTATGGCTACACCTTC.

At least ten counts were recorded for this clonotype. The chain uses TRBV20-1 and TRBJ1-1; D possibly corresponds to TRBD1 (5 bases). Per the germline V gene, CDR1 is DFQATT and CDR2 is SNEGSKA (reference sequence). With 6 bases removed from V and 4 bases from J, the gap between germline ends came to 18 bases. The CDR3 contains 14 residues. The CDR3 is CSAPRGAGTTEAFF. The CDR3 DNA sequence: TGCAGTGCCCCACGAGGGGCAGGGACCACTGAAGCTTTCTTT.

This sequence joins TRBV7-2 and TRBJ2-1; the D gene could be TRBD1 or TRBD2 (5 bases each). This CDR3 is built from 16 residues. The germline V gene encodes CDR1 SGHTA and CDR2 FQGNSA. The ends were cut back, 5 bases at V and 0 bases at J, with 14 bases in the middle. The CDR3 sequence is CASSPPGRGSYNEQFF. The CDR3 region has the DNA TGTGCCAGCAGCCCACCGGGGCGCGGCTCCTACAATGAGCAGTTCTTC.

This clonotype occurred many times. The rearrangement uses TRBV20-1 and TRBJ2-1; 9 bases align to TRBD2. This CDR3 spans 16 amino acids. The ends lost 0 bases at V and 8 bases at J; junction bases unmatched: 11. Germline lookup yields CDR1 DFQATT and CDR2 SNEGSKA (reference sequence). The DNA of the CDR3 is TGCAGTGCTAGAGACCCCACCGGGACTAGCATCTATGAGCAGTTCTTC. It codes for CSARDPTGTSIYEQFF.

Many counts were recorded for this clonotype. This chain joins TRBV29-1 and TRBJ2-3; unclear D gene. Germline values: CDR1 SQVTM, CDR2 ANQGSEA. This CDR3 comprises 13 residues. V was cut by 6 bases and J by 0 bases, with 10 bases left in between. The CDR3: CSVESESTDTQYF. For the CDR3, the DNA is TGCAGCGTAGAAAGCGAGAGCACAGATACGCAGTATTTT.

The sample holds a few counts of this clonotype. This chain uses TRBV12-5 with TRBJ2-7, with D perhaps assigned TRBD1 or TRBD2 (5 bases each). CDR3 length equals 17 residues. The V end was cut by 0 bases, the J end by 2 bases, with 17 bases between. Germline V gene data show CDR1 as LGHNT and CDR2 as FRNRAP. CDR3 coding DNA: TGTGCTAGTGGTTTGGTAGCTCGCCGAGGGGCGGCCTACGAGCAGTACTTC. This gives the protein CASGLVARRGAAYEQYF.

The chain is built from TRBV6-1 and TRBJ2-7; a weak D match, TRBD1 (6 bases). V lost 11 bases, J lost 8 bases, and 19 bases lay in between. The germline V gene encodes CDR1 MNHNS and CDR2 SASEGT. The CDR3 runs 12 residues. The CDR3 protein is CAVAGVPTKQYF. The DNA of the CDR3 is TGTGCCGTGGCAGGGGTCCCTACGAAGCAGTACTTC.

Notes on this clonotype: With a much larger clone just one base away, this may be a read error. CDR3 coding DNA: TGTGCCAGCAGTTTAGTCGGCCGCAACGGAGCTTTCTTT. As protein: CASSLVGRNGAFF. The rearrangement uses TRBV12-3 or TRBV12-4 and TRBJ1-1; no clear D. V was shortened by 1 base and J by 10 bases, with 13 bases between the two germline ends. CDR3 length: 13 residues.